This T cell receptor beta chain was observed in a study of cytomegalovirus exposure and HLA in healthy donors. The PCR used 60 Vbeta and 13 Jbeta primers. The method was immunoSEQ multiplex PCR; TCRdb's version includes in-frame clones alone and lacks a portion of them. There are 100,000 to 150,000 clones in the sample, with 1.5% to 1.9% held by the top ten. The CDR3 runs 15 residues. Germline CDR1 is KGHSH and CDR2 is LQKENI. Trimming pared 2 bases from V and 3 bases from J, leaving 11 bases between. Sequencing input: PBMCs. The chain combines TRBV18 with TRBJ1-3; D possibly corresponds to TRBD1 (5 bases). The sequence was collected from a middle-aged woman in good health and CMV-seronegative. The CDR3 nucleotides read TGTGCCAGCTCACCAGTTTTACAGGATGGAAACACCATATATTTT. Translating gives CASSPVLQDGNTIYF.